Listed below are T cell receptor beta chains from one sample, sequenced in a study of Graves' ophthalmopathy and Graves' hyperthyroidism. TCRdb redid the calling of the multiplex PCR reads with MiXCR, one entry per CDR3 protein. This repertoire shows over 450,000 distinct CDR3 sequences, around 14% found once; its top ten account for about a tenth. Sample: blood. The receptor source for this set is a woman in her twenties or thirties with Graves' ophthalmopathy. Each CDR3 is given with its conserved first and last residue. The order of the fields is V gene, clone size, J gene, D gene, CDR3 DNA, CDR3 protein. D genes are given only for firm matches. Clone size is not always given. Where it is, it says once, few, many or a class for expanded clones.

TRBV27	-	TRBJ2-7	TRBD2	TGTGCCAGCAGGACAAGCGGGAGGACCGACGAGCAGTACTTC	CASRTSGRTDEQYF
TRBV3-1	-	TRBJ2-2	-	TGTGCCAGCAGCCAAGGGAGACAGCTAAACACCGGGGAGCTGTTTTTT	CASSQGRQLNTGELFF
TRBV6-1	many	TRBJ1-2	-	TGTGCCAGCAGTCCTACAGGGTTGAGTGGCTACACCTTC	CASSPTGLSGYTF
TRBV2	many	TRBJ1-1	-	TGTGCCAGCAGTGAAGCGCGGGGTGATACTGAAGCTTTCTTT	CASSEARGDTEAFF
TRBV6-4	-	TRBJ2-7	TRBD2	TGTGCCAGCAGTGGGCTAGCGGGGGTTTCCTACGAGCAGTACTTC	CASSGLAGVSYEQYF
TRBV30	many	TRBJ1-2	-	TGTGCCCTGTGGGGCTACACCTTC	CALWGYTF
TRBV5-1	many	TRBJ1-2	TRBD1	TGCGCCAGCAGCTTTGGGACAGGGAGAGACTATGGCTACACCTTC	CASSFGTGRDYGYTF
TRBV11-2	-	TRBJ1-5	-	TGTGCCAGCAGCTTAGATTGGGGGGGGGAATGGGATAGCAATCAGCCCCAGCATTTT	CASSLDWGGEWDSNQPQHF
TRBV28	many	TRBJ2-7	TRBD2	TGTGCCAGCAGTTTATACGGGAGGGTCTCCTACGAGCAGTACTTC	CASSLYGRVSYEQYF
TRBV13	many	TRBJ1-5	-	TGTGCCAGCAGCTTGGGCAGGGTTCGACAGCCCCAGCATTTT	CASSLGRVRQPQHF
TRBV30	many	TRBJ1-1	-	TGTGCCTGGAGCCCTCACCGAAGCGCTGAAGCTTTCTTT	CAWSPHRSAEAFF
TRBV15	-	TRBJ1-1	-	TGTGCCACCAGCAGCTCTCCAAGGTGGGGCACTGAAGCTTTCTTT	CATSSSPRWGTEAFF
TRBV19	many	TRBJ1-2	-	TGTGCCAGTAGGGGAGTCGACTATGGCTACACCTTC	CASRGVDYGYTF
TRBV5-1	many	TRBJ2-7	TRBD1	TGCGCCAGCAGCACTTTGACAGGGGGCCAAGGGCAGTACTTC	CASSTLTGGQGQYF
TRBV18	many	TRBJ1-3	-	TGTGCCAGCTCACCACCACAGGACTCTGGAAACACCATATATTTT	CASSPPQDSGNTIYF
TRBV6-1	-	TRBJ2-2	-	TGTGCCAGCATCCCCGGAATAATCGGCGCCGGGGAGCTGTTTTTT	CASIPGIIGAGELFF
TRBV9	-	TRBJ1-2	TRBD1	TGTGCCAGCAGCGTAGCAAGGACAGGGGGATATGGCTACACCTTC	CASSVARTGGYGYTF
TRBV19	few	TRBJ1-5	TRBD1	TGTGCCAGTAAGCTAGGCTCCTGGGACAGGGCTAAGCAGCCCCAGCATTTT	CASKLGSWDRAKQPQHF
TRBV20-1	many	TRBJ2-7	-	TGCAGTGCTAGGGCCCCACCCCAGTCCTACGAGCAGTACTTC	CSARAPPQSYEQYF
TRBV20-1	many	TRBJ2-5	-	TGCAGTGCTTACAGAAATCAGGTGACCCAGTACTTC	CSAYRNQVTQYF
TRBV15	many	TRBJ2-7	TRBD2	TGTGCCACCAGCACGGGGGGTTACGAGCAGTACTTC	CATSTGGYEQYF
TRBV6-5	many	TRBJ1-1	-	TGTGCCAGCAGGAGTGGGACTGAAGCTTTCTTT	CASRSGTEAFF
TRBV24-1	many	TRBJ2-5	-	TGTGCCACCAGTGATTTGGTCAGACAAGAGACCCAGTACTTC	CATSDLVRQETQYF
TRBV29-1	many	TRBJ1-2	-	TGCAGCGCTAACGACAGAAGAGCTAACTATGGCTACACCTTC	CSANDRRANYGYTF
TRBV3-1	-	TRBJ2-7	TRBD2	TGTGCCAGCAGCCAAGGATGGGAGGGATGGTACGAGCAGTACTTC	CASSQGWEGWYEQYF
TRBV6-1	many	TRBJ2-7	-	TGTGCCAGCAGTGGGTCAGCGACCTCCTACGAGCAGTACTTC	CASSGSATSYEQYF
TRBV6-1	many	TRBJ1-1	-	TGTGCCAGCAGCCCCGGGATTGAAGCTTTCTTT	CASSPGIEAFF
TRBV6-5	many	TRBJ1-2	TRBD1	TGTGCCAGCAGACAGGGGTATGGCTACACCTTC	CASRQGYGYTF
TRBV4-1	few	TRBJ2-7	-	TGCGCCAGCAGCCCCCTTGGAGGGGTCGAGCAGTACTTC	CASSPLGGVEQYF
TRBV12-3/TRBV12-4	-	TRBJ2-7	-	TGTGCCAGCAGTTTGGACAGAGATCGGTACTTC	CASSLDRDRYF
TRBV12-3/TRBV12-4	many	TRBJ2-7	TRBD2	TGTGCCAGCAGTTCGGGAGGGTTCGACTACGAGCAGTACTTC	CASSSGGFDYEQYF
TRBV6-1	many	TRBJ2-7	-	TGTGCCAGCAAACAGGAACCTCCCTCCTACGAGCAGTACTTC	CASKQEPPSYEQYF
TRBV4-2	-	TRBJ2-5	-	TGTGCCAGCAGCCAAGAACAGCCTCAAGAGACCCAGTGCTTC	CASSQEQPQETQCF
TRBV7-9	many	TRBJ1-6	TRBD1	TGTGCCAGCAGCACGACAGGGGGTGATTCACCCCTCCACTTT	CASSTTGGDSPLHF
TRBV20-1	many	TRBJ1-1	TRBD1	TGCAGTGCTAGCCGGGGACAGACATACACTGAAGCTTTCTTT	CSASRGQTYTEAFF
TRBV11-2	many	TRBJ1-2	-	TGTGCCAGCAGCTTAGACGGATATGGCTACACCTTC	CASSLDGYGYTF
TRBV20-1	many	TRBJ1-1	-	TGCAGTGCTAGAGATCCCGGCGGAGGGTATCTTGAAGCTTTCTTT	CSARDPGGGYLEAFF
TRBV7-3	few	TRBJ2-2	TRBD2	TGTGCCAGCAGTCTGACTAGCGGGAGAAGGGATGCCGGGGAGCTGTTTTTT	CASSLTSGRRDAGELFF
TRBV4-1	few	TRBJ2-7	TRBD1	TGCGCCAGCAGCCAAGATCCTTTCGGGACAGGGCGGTCCTACGAGCAGTACTTC	CASSQDPFGTGRSYEQYF
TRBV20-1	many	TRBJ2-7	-	TGCAGTGCTAGGCCCCCCGGGGGTAGAACCTACGAGCAGTACTTC	CSARPPGGRTYEQYF
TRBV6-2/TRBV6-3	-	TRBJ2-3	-	TGTGCCAGCAGATACGCCGGAGTGGGCGCAGATACGCAGTATTTT	CASRYAGVGADTQYF
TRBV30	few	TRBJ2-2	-	TGTGCCTGGAGTGGGGGGAGGAGGATGGGCACCGGGGAGCTGTTTTTT	CAWSGGRRMGTGELFF
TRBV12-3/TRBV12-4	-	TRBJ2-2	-	TGTGCCAGCAGTTTTTCGGCTAGCGCCGGAGGCGGGGAGCTGTTTTTT	CASSFSASAGGGELFF
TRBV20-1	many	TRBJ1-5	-	TGCAGTGCTAGAGATGGAATGAGCAGGTATCAGCCCCAGCATTTT	CSARDGMSRYQPQHF
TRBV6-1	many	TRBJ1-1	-	TGTGCCAGCAGTCTCCGAGGGGCAGGGGAAGCTTTCTTT	CASSLRGAGEAFF
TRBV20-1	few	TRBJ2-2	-	TGCAGTGCTAGAGACAGGGGCGCCAACACCGGGGAGCTGTTTTTT	CSARDRGANTGELFF
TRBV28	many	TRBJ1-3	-	TGTGCCAGCAGTTTAACCCCCACAGGGCCACTTGGGAACACCATATATTTT	CASSLTPTGPLGNTIYF
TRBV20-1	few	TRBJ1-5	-	TGCAGTGTGGAACAGCCTTATTATAGCAATCAGCCCCGGCATTTT	CSVEQPYYSNQPRHF
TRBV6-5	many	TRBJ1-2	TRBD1	TGTGCCAGTTCCAGGGGGTCTAACTATGGCTACACCTTC	CASSRGSNYGYTF
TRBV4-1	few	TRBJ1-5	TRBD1	TGCGCCAGCAGCCCACGGGACAGGGGCCCCAATCAGCCCCAGCATTTT	CASSPRDRGPNQPQHF
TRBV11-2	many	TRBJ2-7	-	TGTGCCAGCAGCTCAGGACCTGTTTACGAGCAGTACTTC	CASSSGPVYEQYF
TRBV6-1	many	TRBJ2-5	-	TGTGCCAGGGGGACCCTTGGAGGACCTTTCCAAGAGACCCAGTACTTC	CARGTLGGPFQETQYF
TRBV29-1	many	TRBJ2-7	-	TGCAGCGTTTCCGACGAAAGCCCCTACGAGCAGTACTTC	CSVSDESPYEQYF
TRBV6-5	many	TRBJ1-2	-	TGTGCCAGCAAGGCCAGGGGTTTTCAAGATGGCTACACCTTC	CASKARGFQDGYTF